The subject of this entry is one T cell receptor (beta chain). The data were obtained in a study of long-term antiretroviral therapy in people with HIV. Germline CDR1 is KGHSH and CDR2 is LQKENI. This CDR3 spans 16 amino acids. Trimming took 0 bases from V and 7 from J, leaving 15 bases between them. Survey-level immunoSEQ v3.0 assays were run. The protocol was immunoSEQ multiplex PCR, while the TCRdb copy is restricted to in-frame clones and leaves out a portion. This sample has tens of thousands of clones, with 87% found just once. Sequencing was performed on unsorted PBMCs, taken 0.2 years before starting antiretroviral therapy. The clonotype comes from a man between 18 and 35 years old with HIV. The chain joins TRBV18 to TRBJ1-4; a weak D match, TRBD1 (5 bases). CDR3 DNA sequence: TGTGCCAGCTCACCACCGGACAACGACTCGGCTGAAAAACTGTTTTTT. Translating gives CASSPPDNDSAEKLFF. The whole variable domain, remainder taken from reference TRBV18 and TRBJ1-4, is NAGVMQNPRHLVRRRGQEARLRCSPMKGHSHVYWYRQLPEEGLKFMVYLQKENIIDESGMPKERFSAEFPKEGPSILRIQQVVRGDSAAYFCASSPPDNDSAEKLFFGSGTQLSVL.